What follows are 28 T cell receptor beta chains derived from one specimen sequenced in a study of Tregs in tolerant kidney transplant recipients. The table came from immunoSEQ multiplex PCR; TCRdb's copy has only in-frame clones and leaves some out. The sample has around 120,000 clones; roughly nine tenths are singletons. The sequenced sample was CD4+ T cells from blood. These receptors were taken from a human donor in good health.

The chain joins TRBV29-1 to TRBJ2-3; 7 bases agree with TRBD2. CDR1 SQVTM and CDR2 ANQGSEA come from the germline V gene. The CDR3 contains 13 residues. CDR3 DNA sequence: TGCAGTCTCAGCGGGATGAGCACAGATACGCAGTATTTT. Translated, it gives CSLSGMSTDTQYF.

Here the CDR3 reads CASSQSRATDTQYF. As DNA, the CDR3 is TGTGCCAGCAGCCAATCCAGGGCCACAGATACGCAGTATTTT. The rearrangement links TRBV7-2 to TRBJ2-3; tentative D call: TRBD1 (5 bases). The germline CDR1 and CDR2 sequences are SGHTA and FQGNSA. The V and J ends lost 5 bases and 2 bases respectively, with 11 bases between them. The CDR3 totals 14 residues.

This clone occurred once. This rearrangement joins TRBV9 to TRBJ2-7; 14 bases match TRBD2. The V segment lost 3 bases and the J segment 6 bases; nucleotides outside the gene matches: 5. There are 15 residues in the CDR3. The V gene's germline CDR1 is SGDLS and CDR2 YYNGEE. CDR3 in amino acids: CASSETSGRAGEQYF. The CDR3 DNA sequence: TGTGCCAGCAGCGAGACTAGCGGGAGGGCCGGCGAGCAGTACTTC.

This sequence joins TRBV10-3 and TRBJ1-2, with a possible D match to TRBD1 (6 bases). Trimming removed 7 bases from V and 4 bases from J, with 13 bases in between. The germline V gene has CDR1 ENHRY and CDR2 SYGVKD. The CDR3 extends over 13 amino acids. The CDR3 DNA is TGTGCCATCAACTCCGGGACACGCTATGGCTACACCTTC. Amino acid sequence: CAINSGTRYGYTF.

The V and J genes are TRBV5-4 and TRBJ2-5, with D unclear. Trimming removed 0 bases at V and 5 bases at J, with 8 bases between. Germline values: CDR1 SGHNT, CDR2 YYREEE (reference sequence). The CDR3 sequence is 13 residues long. The CDR3 loop reads CASSLAAKETQYF. CDR3 DNA sequence: TGTGCCAGCAGCTTGGCGGCGAAGGAGACCCAGTACTTC.

The V call is TRBV19, the J call TRBJ1-1, with 8 bases matching TRBD1. The CDR3 covers 14 residues. Losses at the gene ends were 6 bases for V and 4 bases for J; bases not matched to a gene: 7. CDR1 LNHDA and CDR2 SQIVND come from the germline V gene (reference sequence). This CDR3 reads CASRSGQVATEAFF. In nucleotides, the CDR3 is TGTGCCAGTAGATCGGGACAGGTAGCCACTGAAGCTTTCTTT. Filled out from reference TRBV19 and TRBJ1-1, the complete variable domain reads DGGITQSPKYLFRKEGQNVTLSCEQNLNHDAMYWYRQDPGQGLRLIYYSQIVNDFQKGDIAEGYSVSREKKESFPLTVTSAQKNPTAFYLCASRSGQVATEAFFGQGTRLTVV.

This clone was observed a single time. The CDR3 sequence: CASSPHRDRGRETQYF. As DNA, the CDR3 is TGTGCCAGCAGCCCCCACCGGGACAGGGGGCGGGAGACCCAGTACTTC. The V gene is TRBV21-1, the J gene TRBJ2-5; TRBD1 reflects the table's D call only, with no check against the DNA. TRBV21-1 is given as a pseudogene. The CDR3 runs 16 residues.

This sequence joins TRBV7-8 and TRBJ1-3, with 8 nucleotides matching TRBD1. Losses at the gene ends were 2 bases for V and 6 bases for J; bases not matched to a gene: 6. Germline lookup yields CDR1 SGHVS and CDR2 FQNEAQ. The CDR3 length is 15 residues. CDR3 in DNA: TGTGCCAGCAGCTTAAGTGACAGGGGATCAAACACCATATATTTT. Translated: CASSLSDRGSNTIYF.

This chain links TRBV2 with TRBJ1-2, with D perhaps TRBD1 (6 bases). Germline CDR1 and CDR2: SNHLY and FYNNEI. Trimming shortened V by 3 bases and J by 8 bases, and 13 bases separated the two germline ends. The CDR3 loop spans 13 amino acids. The CDR3 region is CASSERGARGYTF. Written as DNA, the CDR3 is TGTGCCAGCAGTGAGCGGGGGGCGCGGGGCTACACCTTC.

This chain links TRBV7-3 with TRBJ2-5, with TRBD2 as a possible D gene (5 bases). Germline loops: CDR1 SGHTA, CDR2 FQGTGA. V lost 5 bases and J lost 5, with 15 bases in between. The CDR3 has 14 amino acids. The CDR3 DNA reads as TGTGCCAGCAGCCTATCGGGGTTTGGGGAGACCCAGTACTTC. Its translation: CASSLSGFGETQYF.

This clone was seen a handful of times. The chain has TRBV6-1 and TRBJ2-3; possibly TRBD1 for D (5 bases). This CDR3 comprises 15 residues. CDR1 is MNHNS and CDR2 is SASEGT in the germline V gene. The ends were cut back, 0 bases at V and 4 bases at J, with 11 bases in the middle. CDR3 in amino acids: CASSEADGAADTQYF. The CDR3 DNA follows: TGTGCCAGCAGTGAAGCGGATGGGGCAGCAGATACGCAGTATTTT.

V and J are TRBV7-6 and TRBJ2-2; D remains unclear. Germline CDR1 SGHVS, CDR2 FNYEAQ. With 1 base removed from V and 6 bases from J, the gap between germline ends came to 6 bases. The CDR3 has 13 amino acids. The CDR3 region is CASSLEPPGELFF. The CDR3 coding sequence is TGTGCCAGCAGCTTAGAACCTCCCGGGGAGCTGTTTTTT.

This clone was detected a few times. V usage is TRBV4-1 and J usage is TRBJ2-6; 8 bases are shared with TRBD1. Per the germline V gene, CDR1 is MGHRA and CDR2 is YSYEKL. Unmatched junction bases numbered 1, after V lost 2 bases and J lost 1 base. The CDR3 sequence is 16 residues long. The CDR3 loop reads CASSQRQGSGANVLTF. Here the CDR3 DNA reads TGCGCCAGCAGCCAACGACAGGGGTCTGGGGCCAACGTCCTGACTTTC.

This clone has just one count. This rearrangement joins TRBV2 to TRBJ2-3; TRBD2 matches at 8 bases. The CDR3 covers 16 residues. After removal of 6 bases from V and 3 bases from J, the junction contained 11 bases not matched to a gene. Germline CDR1 SNHLY, CDR2 FYNNEI. CDR3 region: CASRHERERLTDTQYF. CDR3 in DNA: TGTGCCAGCAGGCATGAGCGGGAGAGACTTACAGATACGCAGTATTTT.

The J gene is TRBJ2-7, the V gene TRBV19; 11 nucleotides align to TRBD2. This CDR3 has 16 residues. The trim removed 7 bases at V and 6 bases at J, leaving 14 bases unmatched. Germline CDR1 reads LNHDA; CDR2 reads SQIVND (reference sequence). The chain's CDR3 is CASTPDTSGSSSEQYF. CDR3 coding DNA: TGTGCCAGTACCCCGGATACTAGCGGGAGTTCGTCCGAGCAGTACTTC. The full variable domain, with the rest looked up from reference TRBV19 and TRBJ2-7, is DGGITQSPKYLFRKEGQNVTLSCEQNLNHDAMYWYRQDPGQGLRLIYYSQIVNDFQKGDIAEGYSVSREKKESFPLTVTSAQKNPTAFYLCASTPDTSGSSSEQYFGPGTRLTVT.

This clone has only a few counts. The gene calls are TRBV6-7 and TRBJ2-3; D unclear. TRBV6-7 is reported as an ORF; its role is uncertain. CDR3 size: 14 residues. Trimming cost V 5 bases and J 5 bases, with 14 bases left between them. The CDR3 DNA is TGTGCCAGCAGTCCCAAGGGCCCCGGAGATACGCAGTATTTT. Translation: CASSPKGPGDTQYF.

This rearrangement joins TRBV18 to TRBJ2-1; D is undetermined. This CDR3 has 14 residues. The germline V and J ends were trimmed by 1 base and 2 bases, with 6 bases remaining between them. From germline, CDR1 is KGHSH and CDR2 LQKENI. CDR3 sequence reads: CASSPLGAYNEQFF. Written as DNA, the CDR3 is TGTGCCAGCTCACCACTGGGCGCCTACAATGAGCAGTTCTTC.

In DNA form, the CDR3 reads TGTGCCAGCACCTCGACAGTTCGAATGTACGAGCAGTACTTC. Its translation: CASTSTVRMYEQYF. The chain uses TRBV18 and TRBJ2-7, with D perhaps matching TRBD1 (5 bases). V was cut by 8 bases and J by 4 bases, with 18 bases left in between. CDR1 is KGHSH and CDR2 is LQKENI in the germline V gene. This CDR3 contains 14 residues.

The chain couples TRBV2 to TRBJ2-5; 7 bases agree with TRBD1. From germline, CDR1 is SNHLY and CDR2 FYNNEI. Losses at the gene ends were 6 bases for V and 3 bases for J; bases not matched to a gene: 4. The CDR3 spans 13 residues. CDR3 amino acids: CASSRDSKETQYF. CDR3 bases: TGTGCCAGCAGCCGGGACAGCAAAGAGACCCAGTACTTC.

The rearrangement joins TRBV5-1 to TRBJ2-1; the match to TRBD1 covers 10 bases. The germline V gene encodes CDR1 SGHRS and CDR2 YFSETQ. This CDR3 is built from 16 residues. V gave up 5 bases and J gave up 6 bases; unmatched junction bases: 11. The CDR3 DNA sequence: TGCGCCAGCAGTTTTGCGGGACAGGGGAATAGCAATGAGCAGTTCTTC. Protein sequence: CASSFAGQGNSNEQFF.

The gene calls are TRBV5-1 and TRBJ2-1; 11 bases are a match to TRBD2. The CDR3 has 15 amino acids. Germline lookup yields CDR1 SGHRS and CDR2 YFSETQ. The V gene end was trimmed by 7 bases and the J gene end by 4 bases; junction bases not matched to a gene: 7. In DNA form, the CDR3 reads TGCGCCAGCTTTCCCGGGACTAGCGGATACAATGAGCAGTTCTTC. Translation: CASFPGTSGYNEQFF.

The chain employs TRBV5-8 and TRBJ1-1; D gene unclear. This CDR3 is 13 amino acids long. V lost 2 bases and J 2 bases, leaving 7 bases between the germline ends. Germline lookup yields CDR1 SGHTS and CDR2 YDEGEE. DNA for the CDR3: TGTGCCAGCAGCTTAAGCCGAAACACTGAAGCTTTCTTT. It is translated as CASSLSRNTEAFF.

The rearrangement links TRBV25-1 to TRBJ1-2, with D possibly matching TRBD1 (5 bases). The CDR3 contains 11 residues. V was cut by 6 bases and J by 4 bases, with 6 bases left in between. CDR1 and CDR2 from the germline V gene are MGHDK and SYGVNS. The CDR3 loop reads CASRDTYGYTF. DNA for the CDR3: TGTGCCAGCAGGGACACCTATGGCTACACCTTC.

The chain couples TRBV27 to TRBJ2-2; D unresolved. This CDR3 region has 14 residues. Per germline, CDR1 MNHEY and CDR2 SMNVEV (reference sequence). The V end lost 7 bases, the J end lost 0 bases, and 9 bases lay between the germline ends. The CDR3 sequence: CASTRRANTGELFF. CDR3 nucleotide sequence: TGTGCCAGCACCCGTAGAGCGAACACCGGGGAGCTGTTTTTT.

The chain recombines TRBV28 with TRBJ1-2; D is unclear. The CDR3 is 12 residues long. The V gene lost 3 bases and the J gene lost 2 bases, with 4 bases spanning the gap. Germline V gene sequence: CDR1 MDHEN, CDR2 SYDVKM. The CDR3 loop reads CASSLNNYGYTF. DNA for the CDR3: TGTGCCAGCAGTTTGAACAACTATGGCTACACCTTC.

This chain uses TRBV7-3 with TRBJ2-2; unclear D gene. The CDR3 sequence is 13 residues long. V was pared by 4 bases and J by 4 bases, with 7 bases between. Per germline, CDR1 SGHTA and CDR2 FQGTGA. Here the CDR3 reads CASSSQITGELFF. CDR3 DNA: TGTGCCAGCAGCTCCCAAATCACCGGGGAGCTGTTTTTT.

The V gene is TRBV6-5, the J gene TRBJ1-5; 7 nucleotides line up with TRBD1. Trimming removed 6 bases from V and 2 bases from J; junction bases left unmatched: 1. Looked up from germline, CDR1 is MNHEY and CDR2 is SVGAGI. The CDR3 has 13 residues. CDR3 amino acids: CASRGTGNQPQHF. CDR3 bases: TGTGCCAGCAGGGGGACAGGCAATCAGCCCCAGCATTTT.

The genes are TRBV5-1 and TRBJ2-1; D may be TRBD1 (6 bases). Trimming shortened V by 0 bases and J by 0 bases, and 10 bases separated the two germline ends. The CDR3 length is 16 residues. In germline, CDR1 is SGHRS, CDR2 YFSETQ. The CDR3 DNA follows: TGCGCCAGCAGCTTGGGGGGACACCCCTCCTACAATGAGCAGTTCTTC. Translating it yields CASSLGGHPSYNEQFF.